Each of the 14 T cell receptor beta chains below was sequenced from the same sample in a study of T cell responses to AZD1222 COVID-19 vaccine. Assay used: immunoSEQ multiplex PCR; TCRdb lists only in-frame clones, some missing. The table shows around 100,000 clones, with around 96% occurring only once. The specimen was peripheral blood, collected on day 0 of AZD1222 vaccination. These receptor sequences come from an adult in good health.

This chain connects TRBV30 to TRBJ2-7, with 9 bases identical to TRBD1. CDR1 and CDR2 from the germline V gene are GTSNPN and SVGIG (reference sequence). With 5 bases clipped from V and 3 bases from J, the junction kept 8 bases outside the gene matches. The length of the CDR3 is 14 residues. This chain's CDR3 is CAWGGGQGLYEQYF. CDR3 in DNA: TGTGCCTGGGGCGGGGGACAGGGCCTCTACGAGCAGTACTTC.

The genes are TRBV7-3 and TRBJ1-3; no reliable D call. Per germline, CDR1 SGHTA and CDR2 FQGTGA. V gave up 0 bases and J gave up 1 base, with 7 bases separating them. This CDR3 region has 15 residues. The CDR3 DNA reads as TGTGCCAGCAGCTTAACGTTCAGGTCTGGAAACACCATATATTTT. Translated: CASSLTFRSGNTIYF.

J is TRBJ2-7 and V is TRBV6-5, with 7 bases matching TRBD1. The CDR3 sequence is 14 residues long. V shed 5 bases and J 3 bases; nucleotides not matched to a gene: 7. Germline CDR1 MNHEY, CDR2 SVGAGI. CDR3 amino acids: CASSHRDRNYEQYF. CDR3 coding DNA: TGTGCCAGCAGTCACCGGGACAGAAACTACGAGCAGTACTTC.

The CDR3 region has the DNA TGTGCCAGCAGCGGACCACCTGGGAGGGAAAATCAGCCCCAGCATTTT. Residues: CASSGPPGRENQPQHF. This chain links TRBV9 with TRBJ1-5; D call uncertain. The CDR3 totals 16 residues. CDR1 is SGDLS, CDR2 YYNGEE, per germline. V was clipped by 3 bases and J by 4 bases, with 17 bases between them.

This sequence joins TRBV7-2 and TRBJ1-2; possible D gene TRBD1, 5 bases. CDR3 length: 13 residues. V shed 0 bases and J shed 7 bases, with 9 bases lying between them. Germline V gene lookup returns CDR1 SGHTA and CDR2 FQGNSA. In DNA, the CDR3 is TGTGCCAGCAGCTTAGCAAGGGGTGGTGGCTACACCTTC. Its translation: CASSLARGGGYTF.

V is TRBV19 and J is TRBJ2-1; 7 positions match TRBD1. From germline, CDR1 is LNHDA and CDR2 SQIVND (reference sequence). V lost 5 bases to trimming and J lost 0 bases; unmatched junction nucleotides: 4. The CDR3 runs 15 residues. CDR3 bases: TGTGCCAGTAGTGCCTGGACAGGCTCCTACAATGAGCAGTTCTTC. It encodes CASSAWTGSYNEQFF.

The J gene is TRBJ1-1, the V gene TRBV4-3, with 8 bases fitting TRBD1. The CDR3 is made up of 13 amino acids. Germline CDR1 and CDR2: LGHNA and YSLEER. After removal of 0 bases from V and 13 bases from J, the junction contained 7 bases not matched to a gene. CDR3 DNA sequence: TGCGCCAGCAGCCAAGAGGGACAGGAAAGGGGTTTCTTT. Its translation: CASSQEGQERGFF.

This chain connects TRBV9 to TRBJ2-3, with D possibly TRBD2 on 6 matching bases. The length of the CDR3 is 11 residues. Germline assignment: CDR1 SGDLS and CDR2 YYNGEE. Trimming took 5 bases from V and 6 from J, leaving 7 bases between them. The CDR3 DNA sequence: TGTGCCAGCAGTGGGGGGGATACGCAGTATTTT. This sequence encodes CASSGGDTQYF. Full variable domain (missing parts from reference TRBV9 and TRBJ2-3): DSGVTQTPKHLITATGQRVTLRCSPRSGDLSVYWYQQSLDQGLQFLIQYYNGEERAKGNILERFSAQQFPDLHSELNLSSLELGDSALYFCASSGGDTQYFGPGTRLTVL.

V and J are TRBV9 and TRBJ2-3; no clear D. Deletions cut 0 bases from V and 2 bases from J, with 13 bases between. Germline CDR1 SGDLS, CDR2 YYNGEE. The length of the CDR3 is 16 residues. CDR3 amino acids: CASSVGPVRTTDTQYF. CDR3 nucleotides: TGTGCCAGCAGCGTAGGCCCCGTCAGAACCACAGATACGCAGTATTTT.

This rearrangement joins TRBV6-5 to TRBJ1-2, with D unclear. This CDR3 is 12 amino acids long. Germline V CDR1 and CDR2: MNHEY, SVGAGI. The ends were cut back, 6 bases at V and 3 bases at J, with 8 bases in the middle. CDR3 in amino acids: CASRRGDYGYTF. CDR3 DNA: TGTGCCAGCAGACGTGGGGACTATGGCTACACCTTC.

The chain uses TRBV3-1 (or the pseudogene TRBV3-2) and TRBJ2-4, with TRBD2 matching 7 bases. This CDR3 is built from 18 residues. V dropped 1 base and J dropped 2; count of bases not matched to a gene: 11. Germline V gene sequence: CDR1 LGHDT, CDR2 YNNKEL (reference sequence). CDR3: CASSQGLASGVSKNIQYF. The CDR3 DNA sequence: TGTGCCAGCAGCCAAGGACTCGCTAGCGGAGTGTCCAAAAACATTCAGTACTTC.

The chain has TRBV24-1 and TRBJ2-2; D unclear. The CDR3 runs 16 residues. Trimming took off 2 bases at V and 1 base at J, with 10 bases between the two ends. The V gene's germline CDR1 is KGHDR and CDR2 SFDVKD. CDR3 in DNA: TGTGCCACCAGTGATTATTCCGGGTGGAACACCGGGGAGCTGTTTTTT. Its translation: CATSDYSGWNTGELFF.

The chain is built from TRBV14 and TRBJ1-1; D remains unclear. Germline V gene sequence: CDR1 SGHDN, CDR2 FVKESK. Trimming removed 4 bases from V and 1 base from J, with 13 bases in between. This CDR3 has 15 residues. CDR3 amino acids: CASSPRDTSNTEAFF. DNA of the CDR3: TGTGCCAGCAGCCCCCGAGACACCTCGAACACTGAAGCTTTCTTT.

V is TRBV5-1 and J is TRBJ2-2; 7 positions agree with TRBD1. The V gene's germline CDR1 is SGHRS and CDR2 YFSETQ. This CDR3 is built from 16 residues. V gave up 1 base and J gave up 8 bases; unmatched junction bases: 11. CDR3 sequence: CASSLSGTASRGELFF. CDR3 coding DNA: TGCGCCAGCAGCTTGTCCGGGACAGCCTCCAGGGGGGAGCTGTTTTTT.